This TCR beta chain came from a study of T-cell memory formation after mild COVID-19. Background on the study: In these data, TCR clusters were largely donor specific.

Study results and caveats: Some clones that responded were present in memory (sampled pre-infection), which suggests cross-reactive memory joined. CD4+ contracting clones were found mainly in CM and EM, and CD8+ ones in EMRA.

Details on this clonotype: Its antigen is not identified.

Amplification by 5'RACE using constant-segment primers produced TCR alpha and TCR beta cDNA libraries that carried sample barcodes and UMIs. Each CDR3 protein is one row after TCRdb ran MiXCR on the 5' RACE reads. The sample lists around 300,000 distinct CDR3 sequences, around 17% occurring once. Germline assignment: CDR1 MNHNS and CDR2 SASEGT. The CDR3 length is 15 residues. V lost 7 bases, J lost 5 bases, and 17 bases lay in between. Sequencing was performed on PBMCs or a T cell subset sorted from them (not recorded which). The V call is TRBV6-1, the J call TRBJ1-4; unclear D gene. The receptor was derived from a young man who had mild COVID-19 (a few samples of this study predate the infection). Cell type and time point are not known. Here the CDR3 DNA reads TGTGCCAGCACCCGAGCGGCGGGGAGCAATGAAAAACTGTTTTTT. This sequence encodes CASTRAAGSNEKLFF.